Below are 6 T cell receptor beta chains sequenced from a single sample in a study of neurological immune-mediated disorders. Via MiXCR, TCRdb re-called the 5' RACE reads, giving one row per CDR3 protein. Of roughly 60,000 distinct CDR3 sequences in the sample, roughly an eighth were seen once. The sample was PBMCs. The receptors derive from a man in his 60s in good health.

This clonotype has a single count. An end of the junction differs from the germline gene, which may be a read error. V usage is TRBV20-1 and J usage is TRBJ2-5; D is perhaps TRBD2 (6 bases). CDR3 length: 13 amino acids. Germline V gene data show CDR1 as DFQATT and CDR2 as SNEGSKA (reference sequence). The CDR3 DNA reads as TGCGGTGCTCCGGGACTTAGCCAAGAGACCCAGTACTTC. Encoded protein: CGAPGLSQETQYF.

This clonotype was counted ten times or more. This chain uses TRBV12-3 or TRBV12-4 with TRBJ2-1, with 8 bases matching TRBD2. The CDR3 consists of 14 residues. Trimming removed 3 bases from V and 10 bases from J; junction bases left unmatched: 8. CDR3 in amino acids: CASSFLRGVGEQFF. CDR3 in DNA: TGTGCCAGCAGTTTCTTGCGGGGGGTAGGGGAGCAGTTCTTC.

This clonotype was observed at least ten times. The chain employs TRBV29-1 and TRBJ2-1, with 7 bases fitting TRBD1. This CDR3 region has 13 residues. Germline V gene data show CDR1 as SQVTM and CDR2 as ANQGSEA. The CDR3 spells CTATGFLLNEQFF. CDR3 sequence (DNA): TGCACCGCGACAGGGTTTCTCCTCAATGAGCAGTTCTTC.

This clonotype is categorized as medium-sized. This chain connects TRBV7-2 to TRBJ1-5, with D tentatively TRBD1 (6 bases). Germline CDR1 and CDR2: SGHTA and FQGNSA. This CDR3 spans 13 amino acids. V was clipped by 9 bases and J by 6 bases, with 15 bases between them. CDR3 sequence reads: CASGEQGGQPQHF. The CDR3 DNA reads as TGTGCCAGTGGGGAACAGGGCGGTCAGCCCCAGCATTTT.

This clonotype was recorded many times. V is TRBV5-1 and J is TRBJ2-2; 7 bases match TRBD1. The CDR3 length is 14 residues. V gave up 2 bases and J gave up 6 bases; unmatched junction bases: 4. Germline loops: CDR1 SGHRS, CDR2 YFSETQ. The CDR3 spells CASSFGQAAGELFF. The CDR3 coding sequence is TGCGCCAGCAGCTTCGGACAGGCGGCCGGGGAGCTGTTTTTT. The full variable domain, completed using reference TRBV5-1 and TRBJ2-2, is KAGVTQTPRYLIKTRGQQVTLSCSPISGHRSVSWYQQTPGQGLQFLFEYFSETQRNKGNFPGRFSGRQFSNSRSEMNVSTLELGDSALYLCASSFGQAAGELFFGEGSRLTVL.

There are many counts of this clonotype. This sequence joins TRBV5-1 and TRBJ1-1; D possibly corresponds to TRBD1 (5 bases). CDR1 and CDR2 from the germline V gene are SGHRS and YFSETQ. There are 12 residues in the CDR3. Trimming shortened V by 5 bases and J by 7 bases, and 12 bases separated the two germline ends. CDR3 protein: CASSPGGDEAFF. The DNA of the CDR3 is TGCGCCAGCAGTCCGGGGGGGGATGAAGCTTTCTTT. The whole variable domain, filled in from reference TRBV5-1 and TRBJ1-1, reads KAGVTQTPRYLIKTRGQQVTLSCSPISGHRSVSWYQQTPGQGLQFLFEYFSETQRNKGNFPGRFSGRQFSNSRSEMNVSTLELGDSALYLCASSPGGDEAFFGQGTRLTVV.